The 13 T cell receptor beta chains in this list originate from one sample, sequenced in a study of OX40 agonist ivuxolimab in advanced cancers. Assay: immunoSEQ multiplex PCR; the TCRdb copy retains only in-frame clones and omits some. The sample shows approximately 66,000 clones, around 88% of them seen only once. The sample was CD4+ or CD8+ T cells sorted from blood, taken in a trial of the OX40 agonist ivuxolimab. The receptors shown here come from an adult with an advanced solid tumor such as melanoma, head and neck, liver or kidney cancer.

The chain couples TRBV7-6 to TRBJ2-2; 9 bases map to TRBD1. J lost 2 bases, V lost 1 base, and 17 bases had no gene match. This CDR3 comprises 21 residues. Looked up from germline, CDR1 is SGHVS and CDR2 is FNYEAQ. CDR3 DNA sequence: TGTGCCAGCAGCTTAGTTCCCCGCCGCCAGGGACAGGGCTCCAACACCGGGGAGCTGTTTTTT. Translated, it gives CASSLVPRRQGQGSNTGELFF.

This clone was counted once. V gene TRBV2 combines with J gene TRBJ2-1; 7 bases agree with TRBD2. The CDR3 is made up of 11 amino acids. CDR1 is SNHLY and CDR2 is FYNNEI in the germline V gene. Trimming took 7 bases from V and 12 from J; bases not matched to a gene: 6. In DNA, the CDR3 is TGTGCCAGCACCCCTGGACTAGGGCAGTTCTTC. Amino acids: CASTPGLGQFF.

The J gene is TRBJ1-4, the V gene TRBV19, with D possibly matching TRBD1 (5 bases). The CDR3 covers 12 residues. The V end was cut by 6 bases, the J end by 7 bases, with 9 bases between. The germline gives CDR1 LNHDA, CDR2 SQIVND (reference sequence). The CDR3 reads CASRSRVEKLFF. The CDR3 coding sequence is TGTGCCAGTAGGAGCAGGGTTGAAAAACTGTTTTTT. Based on the CDR3 plus reference TRBV19 and TRBJ1-4, the full variable domain is DGGITQSPKYLFRKEGQNVTLSCEQNLNHDAMYWYRQDPGQGLRLIYYSQIVNDFQKGDIAEGYSVSREKKESFPLTVTSAQKNPTAFYLCASRSRVEKLFFGSGTQLSVL.

The chain's CDR3 is CADGLPSTDTQYF. The DNA for the CDR3 is TGTGCCGACGGCCTCCCTAGCACAGATACGCAGTATTTT. The rearrangement joins TRBV2 to TRBJ2-3; D ambiguous. This CDR3 is 13 amino acids long. Trimming removed 11 bases at V and 0 bases at J, with 12 bases between. Germline assignment: CDR1 SNHLY and CDR2 FYNNEI.

J is TRBJ2-7 and V is TRBV18; 12 bases are shared with TRBD1. The germline V gene encodes CDR1 KGHSH and CDR2 LQKENI. CDR3 length: 15 amino acids. J gave up 2 bases and V 2 bases, and 1 base lay outside the gene matches. CDR3 nucleotide sequence: TGTGCCAGCTCACCAGGGACAGGGGGCGCCTACGAGCAGTACTTC. Translated: CASSPGTGGAYEQYF.

The genes are TRBV28 and TRBJ1-6, with D maybe TRBD1 (5 bases). Trimming took off 6 bases at V and 1 base at J, with 16 bases between the two ends. Germline CDR1 MDHEN, CDR2 SYDVKM. The CDR3 length is 17 residues. The CDR3 nucleotides read TGTGCCAGCAGCCCCGGGGGTGGGGTGTCCTATAATTCACCCCTCCACTTT. Its protein product is CASSPGGGVSYNSPLHF.

In its sample, this clone was seen once. This chain joins TRBV2 and TRBJ2-1; the D gene is possibly TRBD2 (7 bases). This CDR3 is 15 amino acids long. Germline CDR1 reads SNHLY; CDR2 reads FYNNEI. The ends were cut back, 0 bases at V and 6 bases at J, with 12 bases in the middle. The CDR3 DNA reads TGTGCCAGCAGTGAAGCAACCGGGGGGCCCAATGAGCAGTTCTTC. Translated: CASSEATGGPNEQFF.

The J gene is TRBJ2-2, the V gene TRBV6-1; D tentatively reads TRBD1 or TRBD2 (5 bases each). Germline V gene data show CDR1 as MNHNS and CDR2 as SASEGT. CDR3 length equals 15 residues. V was trimmed by 7 bases and J by 0 bases, leaving 12 bases between them. Here the CDR3 DNA reads TGTGCCAGCACCCCCGGGACCACGAACACCGGGGAGCTGTTTTTT. Amino acid sequence: CASTPGTTNTGELFF.

V gene TRBV5-1 combines with J gene TRBJ1-2; D is unresolved. V lost 0 bases to trimming and J lost 5 bases, with 8 bases between them. Germline V CDR1 and CDR2: SGHRS, YFSETQ. The CDR3 runs 13 residues. The CDR3 loop is CASSLDGEYGYTF. In DNA form, the CDR3 reads TGCGCCAGCAGCTTGGACGGAGAATATGGCTACACCTTC.

The CDR3 region is CASSETGTIQYF. The CDR3 DNA is TGCGCCAGCAGTGAGACAGGGACCATTCAGTACTTC. V gene TRBV10-1 combines with J gene TRBJ2-4; a possible D gene is TRBD1 (6 bases). The CDR3 contains 12 residues. The ends were cut back, 2 bases at V and 9 bases at J, with 8 bases in the middle. CDR1 and CDR2 from the germline V gene are WNHNN and SYGVQD (reference sequence).

The gene calls are TRBV18 and TRBJ1-5; D is unresolved. The ends were cut back, 6 bases at V and 11 bases at J, with 17 bases in the middle. The CDR3 loop spans 13 amino acids. CDR1 KGHSH and CDR2 LQKENI come from the germline V gene. The CDR3: CASSPGRLDAQHF. The CDR3 bases are TGTGCCAGCTCTCCGGGCCGGCTAGATGCCCAGCATTTT.

J is TRBJ2-5 and V is TRBV19; weak D call: TRBD2 (7 bases). Between the trimmed V and J ends, which lost 3 bases and 2 bases, there was a span of 10 bases. Germline CDR1 and CDR2: LNHDA and SQIVND (reference sequence). CDR3 length: 14 amino acids. CDR3 nucleotide sequence: TGTGCCAGTAGTATGGGAGGGGGTCAAGAGACCCAGTACTTC. Amino acids: CASSMGGGQETQYF. The full variable domain, its missing parts supplied by reference TRBV19 and TRBJ2-5, is DGGITQSPKYLFRKEGQNVTLSCEQNLNHDAMYWYRQDPGQGLRLIYYSQIVNDFQKGDIAEGYSVSREKKESFPLTVTSAQKNPTAFYLCASSMGGGQETQYFGPGTRLLVL.

This chain joins TRBV7-9 and TRBJ1-1, with D hard to call. V was trimmed by 7 bases and J by 0 bases, leaving 18 bases between them. Looked up from germline, CDR1 is SEHNR and CDR2 is FQNEAQ (reference sequence). This CDR3 comprises 16 residues. The CDR3 is CASTLVGLAMNTEAFF. DNA for the CDR3: TGTGCCAGCACCCTCGTAGGTTTGGCCATGAACACTGAAGCTTTCTTT.